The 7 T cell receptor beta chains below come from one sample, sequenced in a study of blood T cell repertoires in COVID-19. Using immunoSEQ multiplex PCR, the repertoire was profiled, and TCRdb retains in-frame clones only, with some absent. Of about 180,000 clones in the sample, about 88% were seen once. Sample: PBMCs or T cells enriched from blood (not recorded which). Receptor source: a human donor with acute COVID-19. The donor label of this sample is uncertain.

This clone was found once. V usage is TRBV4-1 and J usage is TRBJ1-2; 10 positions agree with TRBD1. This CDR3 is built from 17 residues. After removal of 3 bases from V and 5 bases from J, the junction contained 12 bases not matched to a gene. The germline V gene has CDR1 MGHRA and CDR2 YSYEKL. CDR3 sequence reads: CASSQTGGGRFSYGYTF. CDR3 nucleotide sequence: TGCGCCAGCAGCCAGACAGGGGGCGGCCGGTTTTCGTATGGCTACACCTTC.

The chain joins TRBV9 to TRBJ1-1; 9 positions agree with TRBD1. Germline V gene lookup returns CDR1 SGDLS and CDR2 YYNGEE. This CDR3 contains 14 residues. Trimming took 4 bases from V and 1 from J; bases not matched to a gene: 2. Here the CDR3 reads CASSPGQGNTEAFF. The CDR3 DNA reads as TGTGCCAGCAGCCCGGGACAGGGGAACACTGAAGCTTTCTTT.

This CDR3 is CASSLGPGQPNTGELFF. The DNA for the CDR3 is TGTGCCAGCAGCTTAGGTCCCGGACAGCCGAACACCGGGGAGCTGTTTTTT. The rearrangement uses TRBV7-3 and TRBJ2-2, with a tentative D call TRBD1 (6 bases). Germline V gives CDR1 SGHTA, CDR2 FQGTGA. This CDR3 contains 17 residues. V shed 2 bases and J shed 0 bases, with 13 bases lying between them.

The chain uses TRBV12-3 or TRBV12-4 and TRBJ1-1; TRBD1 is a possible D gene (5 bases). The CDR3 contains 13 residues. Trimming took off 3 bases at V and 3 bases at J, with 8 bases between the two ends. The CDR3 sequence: CASSFDSHTEAFF. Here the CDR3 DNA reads TGTGCCAGCAGTTTCGACAGTCACACTGAAGCTTTCTTT.

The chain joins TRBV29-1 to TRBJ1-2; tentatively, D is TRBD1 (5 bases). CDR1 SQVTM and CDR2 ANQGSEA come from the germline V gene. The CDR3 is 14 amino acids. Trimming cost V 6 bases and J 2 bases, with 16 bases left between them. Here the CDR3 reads CSVQKAGQNYGYTF. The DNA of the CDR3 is TGCAGCGTCCAAAAGGCGGGGCAGAACTATGGCTACACCTTC.

The CDR3 reads CASSQGYPGGYEQYF. CDR3 DNA sequence: TGTGCCAGCAGCCAAGGATACCCGGGCGGGTACGAGCAGTACTTC. The V call is TRBV14, the J call TRBJ2-7; maybe TRBD2 (5 bases). Germline V lookup: CDR1 SGHDN, CDR2 FVKESK. CDR3 length equals 15 residues. Trimming took 1 base from V and 4 from J, leaving 14 bases between them.

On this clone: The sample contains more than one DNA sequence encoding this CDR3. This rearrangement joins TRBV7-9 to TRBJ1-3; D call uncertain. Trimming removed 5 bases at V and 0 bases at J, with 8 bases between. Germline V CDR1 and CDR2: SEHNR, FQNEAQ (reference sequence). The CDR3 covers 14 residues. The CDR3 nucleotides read TGTGCCAGCAGCCTCGCGGGCTCTGGAAACACCATATATTTT. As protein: CASSLAGSGNTIYF.